A single TCR beta chain is shown here with its context. One junction end does not reproduce the germline sequence, and a read error may be involved. The CDR3 has 13 residues. These data are taken from a study of blood T cells in healthy people across ages. Investigators took roughly 10 milliliters of peripheral blood from every donor. There were at least 6 micrograms of total RNA extracted from every sample. It was with a sample-barcoded 5' primer and a J-beta primer mix that a second PCR of about 7 to 12 cycles was run. Tagging of each cDNA molecule was performed by a template-switch adaptor with 12 random nucleotides. TCRdb re-called the 5' RACE reads with MiXCR, one entry per CDR3 protein. The sample includes 1 million to 1.2 million distinct CDR3 sequences, 35% to 45% seen only once; the top ten take 13%.

This clonotype originated in a young man in good health. This chain uses TRBV12-3 or TRBV12-4 with TRBJ2-4; D is ambiguous. The end of the DNA aligns better with TRBJ2-7, so the J call may be wrong. The sequenced sample consisted of blood. The CDR3 DNA reads TGTGTCAGCAGCCGGACGGCCACCTACGAGCAGTACTTC. As protein: CVSSRTATYEQYF.